The source of this T cell receptor beta chain is a study of T cell responses to AZD1222 COVID-19 vaccine. Overall study context: The analysis combined second doses at about 4 or about 12 weeks.

General study points: Sampled repertoires all dated from after the peak T cell response. The span of vaccine-associated CD4 TCRs extended across spike, with dominance at 160-218 and 743-854.

Method: immunoSEQ multiplex PCR; TCRdb's copy keeps in-frame clones and lacks some. Here the sample spans roughly 20,000 clones, about 80% being singletons. Germline CDR1 and CDR2: SGHRS and YFSETQ. V lost 4 bases, J lost 0 bases, and 10 bases lay in between. The CDR3 has 14 amino acids. The table lists this clone with a count of one. The antigen remains undetermined. The sequence came from an adult in good health. The V call is TRBV5-1, the J call TRBJ2-5, with D perhaps matching TRBD1 (6 bases). The sample consisted of peripheral blood, taken on day 0 of AZD1222 vaccination. This CDR3 is CASSPGTNQETQYF. The CDR3, as DNA: TGCGCCAGCAGCCCCGGGACAAACCAAGAGACCCAGTACTTC.